One and the same sample provided the 7 T cell receptor beta chains below, sequenced in a study of OX40 agonist ivuxolimab in advanced cancers. Libraries were prepared by immunoSEQ multiplex PCR; TCRdb keeps only in-frame clonotypes and omits some of them. The sample records fewer than 90,000 clones, about 85% being singletons. This specimen was CD4+ or CD8+ T cells sorted from blood, taken in a trial of the OX40 agonist ivuxolimab. Receptors were obtained from an adult with an advanced solid tumor such as melanoma, head and neck, liver or kidney cancer.

In its sample, this clone was seen once. The chain is built from TRBV27 and TRBJ2-5; 10 bases fit TRBD1. J gave up 5 bases and V 2 bases, and 14 bases lay outside the gene matches. The CDR3 is 18 residues long. Germline assignment: CDR1 MNHEY and CDR2 SMNVEV (reference sequence). The CDR3 loop reads CASSLRDGRDRGSETQYF. CDR3 coding DNA: TGTGCCAGCAGTTTAAGAGATGGTCGGGACAGGGGTTCCGAGACCCAGTACTTC.

This chain connects TRBV19 to TRBJ1-4; 9 bases line up with TRBD1. Germline V CDR1 and CDR2: LNHDA, SQIVND (reference sequence). The V and J ends lost 3 bases and 10 bases, in that order; junction bases with no gene match: 9. This CDR3 region has 15 residues. DNA for the CDR3: TGTGCCAGTAGTATGGCGGGGGACAGGGCCGGAAAACTGTTTTTT. It is translated as CASSMAGDRAGKLFF. The whole variable domain, remainder taken from reference TRBV19 and TRBJ1-4, is DGGITQSPKYLFRKEGQNVTLSCEQNLNHDAMYWYRQDPGQGLRLIYYSQIVNDFQKGDIAEGYSVSREKKESFPLTVTSAQKNPTAFYLCASSMAGDRAGKLFFGSGTQLSVL.

The chain joins TRBV27 to TRBJ1-4, with no clear D. V was clipped by 3 bases and J by 10 bases, with 9 bases between them. This CDR3 comprises 12 residues. Germline V lookup: CDR1 MNHEY, CDR2 SMNVEV (reference sequence). The CDR3 loop reads CASSFHLGKLFF. The CDR3 bases are TGTGCCAGCAGTTTTCATCTTGGAAAACTGTTTTTT.

J is TRBJ1-1 and V is TRBV7-2; D not certain. V shed 1 base and J shed 1 base, with 7 bases lying between them. This CDR3 region has 14 residues. Germline values: CDR1 SGHTA, CDR2 FQGNSA. Here the CDR3 DNA reads TGTGCCAGCAGCTTAGTTTCAGGGAACACTGAAGCTTTCTTT. Translating gives CASSLVSGNTEAFF.

The chain has TRBV7-3 and TRBJ2-3, with unresolved D. The V gene lost 4 bases and the J gene lost 7 bases, with 9 bases spanning the gap. Germline loops: CDR1 SGHTA, CDR2 FQGTGA. This CDR3 region has 12 residues. CDR3 nucleotide sequence: TGTGCCAGCAGCTCAACACCAAATACGCAGTATTTT. It encodes CASSSTPNTQYF.

The rearrangement joins TRBV6-1 to TRBJ2-1; D is undetermined. Trimming removed 2 bases from V and 7 bases from J, with 18 bases in between. CDR3 length equals 16 residues. CDR1 and CDR2 from the germline V gene are MNHNS and SASEGT. CDR3 in amino acids: CASSEFLSGRWNEQFF. The CDR3 coding sequence is TGTGCCAGCAGTGAATTTCTGTCAGGCCGGTGGAATGAGCAGTTCTTC.

This rearrangement joins TRBV14 to TRBJ2-7; 10 bases align to TRBD2. This CDR3 contains 14 residues. The ends lost 5 bases at V and 3 bases at J; junction bases unmatched: 4. Germline CDR1 SGHDN, CDR2 FVKESK. DNA of the CDR3: TGTGCCAGCAGCTCTCTAGCGGGAGACTACGAGCAGTACTTC. This gives the protein CASSSLAGDYEQYF.